Listed below are T cell receptor beta chains from one sample, sequenced in a study of T cells in localized non-small cell lung cancer. Assay used: immunoSEQ multiplex PCR; TCRdb lists only in-frame clones, some missing. The sample includes several hundred clones, approximately 40% of them seen just once. Sequences were derived from normal lung tissue next to the tumor, sampled before any cancer treatment. The receptors here all came from a man between 35 and 75 years old with stage II lung adenocarcinoma. Both conserved end residues are part of each CDR3. Each record gives: CDR3 protein, V gene, D gene, J gene. A D gene is named only where the DNA matches it firmly.

CSVTGTDPGEQYF,TRBV29-1,.,TRBJ2-7
CASSEAASRSYEQYF,TRBV6-1,.,TRBJ2-7
CAWRSQGRDTGELFF,TRBV30,TRBD1,TRBJ2-2
CASSSQGVGEQFF,TRBV19,TRBD1,TRBJ2-1
CASSEYASGTSYRTQYF,TRBV10-2,.,TRBJ2-3
CASRLDPHEEGLGTDTQYF,TRBV12-2,.,TRBJ2-3
CSVGTLGTGELFF,TRBV29-1,.,TRBJ2-2
CASSPGGAGIEQFF,TRBV9,.,TRBJ2-1
CASSTRGVGELFF,TRBV19,.,TRBJ2-2
CSGTRMGTGELFF,TRBV29-1,.,TRBJ2-2